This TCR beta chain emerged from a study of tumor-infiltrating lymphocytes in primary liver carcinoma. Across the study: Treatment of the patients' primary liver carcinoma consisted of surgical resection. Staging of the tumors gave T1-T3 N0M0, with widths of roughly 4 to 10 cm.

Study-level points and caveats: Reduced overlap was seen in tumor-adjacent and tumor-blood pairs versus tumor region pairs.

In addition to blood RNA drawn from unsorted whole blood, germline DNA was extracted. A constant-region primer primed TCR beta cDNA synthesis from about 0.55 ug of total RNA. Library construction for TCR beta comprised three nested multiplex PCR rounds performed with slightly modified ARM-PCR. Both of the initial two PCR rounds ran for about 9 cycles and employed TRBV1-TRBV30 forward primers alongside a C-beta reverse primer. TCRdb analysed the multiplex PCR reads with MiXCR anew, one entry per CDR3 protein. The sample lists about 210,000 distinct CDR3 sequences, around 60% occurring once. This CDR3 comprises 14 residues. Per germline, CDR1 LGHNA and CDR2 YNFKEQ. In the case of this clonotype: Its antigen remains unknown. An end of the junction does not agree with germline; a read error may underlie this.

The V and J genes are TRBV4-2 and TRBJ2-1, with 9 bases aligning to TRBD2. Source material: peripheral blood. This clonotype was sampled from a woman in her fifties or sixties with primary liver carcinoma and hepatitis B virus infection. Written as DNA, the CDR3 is TGTGCCAGCAGCCAACCCGGGACTAGCAATGAGCAGTCCTTC. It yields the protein CASSQPGTSNEQSF.